Each of the 23 T cell receptor beta chains below was sequenced from the same sample in a study of cytomegalovirus exposure and HLA in healthy donors. TCRdb's copy holds only in-frame clones and misses some; the assay was immunoSEQ multiplex PCR. The sample lists about 160,000 clones; approximately 96% were seen once. Specimen: PBMCs. The receptors were sampled from a woman between 18 and 29 years old in good health and CMV-seronegative.

Worth noting for this clone: Different DNA sequences within this sample yield the same CDR3. The chain links TRBV11-2 to TRBJ1-1; TRBD1 might be the D (5 bases). Trimming cost V 4 bases and J 6 bases, with 9 bases left between them. The CDR3 sequence is 12 residues long. Germline V lookup: CDR1 SGHAT, CDR2 FQNNGV. Here the CDR3 DNA reads TGTGCCAGCAGCTCAGGAGGGGCTGAAGCTTTCTTT. Protein product: CASSSGGAEAFF.

The CDR3 region is CASSLGDRGGLTETQYF. In DNA form, the CDR3 reads TGTGCCAGCAGCTTAGGGGACAGGGGGGGTCTAACGGAGACCCAGTACTTC. The chain recombines TRBV11-3 with TRBJ2-5; TRBD1 matches 11 bases. The CDR3 has 17 amino acids. J gave up 5 bases and V 1 base, and 9 bases lay outside the gene matches. Germline-derived CDR1 and CDR2 are SGHNT and YENEEA.

This chain connects TRBV7-2 to TRBJ2-7, with TRBD2 matching 7 bases. V was clipped by 5 bases and J by 3 bases; unmatched bases: 7. Germline V CDR1 and CDR2: SGHTA, FQGNSA. This CDR3 is built from 14 residues. CDR3 in amino acids: CASSTSGKSYEQYF. The CDR3 nucleotides are TGTGCCAGCAGCACAAGCGGGAAGAGCTACGAGCAGTACTTC.

The sample holds one count of this clone. The V call is TRBV6-5, the J call TRBJ1-2; no clear D gene. Trimming left V 3 bases short and J 2 bases short, with 13 bases between. Germline V CDR1 and CDR2: MNHEY, SVGAGI. The CDR3 extends over 15 amino acids. CDR3 DNA: TGTGCCAGCAGTTATAGCGGGGTGAGGAACTATGGCTACACCTTC. The encoded protein is CASSYSGVRNYGYTF.

The genes are TRBV14 and TRBJ2-5; 7 bases agree with TRBD1. V lost 2 bases to trimming and J lost 3 bases; unmatched junction nucleotides: 9. The CDR3 consists of 16 residues. Germline V gene data show CDR1 as SGHDN and CDR2 as FVKESK. The CDR3 sequence is CASSQSTGLVEETQYF. DNA of the CDR3: TGTGCCAGCAGCCAATCGACAGGGTTAGTAGAAGAGACCCAGTACTTC.

The genes are TRBV2 and TRBJ1-1; D is unclear. From germline, CDR1 is SNHLY and CDR2 FYNNEI. V dropped 7 bases and J dropped 4 bases, with 19 bases sitting between them. This CDR3 has 15 amino acids. As DNA, the CDR3 is TGTGCCAGCACCGAAGATCGGGTATCGGCCACTGAAGCTTTCTTT. Translated, it gives CASTEDRVSATEAFF.

This clone has only one observation. The chain joins TRBV14 to TRBJ2-1; 7 bases line up with TRBD2. The V segment lost 4 bases and the J segment 7 bases; nucleotides outside the gene matches: 7. The CDR3 consists of 14 residues. Germline V gene lookup returns CDR1 SGHDN and CDR2 FVKESK. CDR3 sequence: CASSLRRGWNEQFF. The CDR3 DNA sequence: TGTGCCAGCAGCCTCCGGCGGGGGTGGAATGAGCAGTTCTTC. Full variable domain (missing parts from reference TRBV14 and TRBJ2-1): EAGVTQFPSHSVIEKGQTVTLRCDPISGHDNLYWYRRVMGKEIKFLLHFVKESKQDESGMPNNRFLAERTGGTYSTLKVQPAELEDSGVYFCASSLRRGWNEQFFGPGTRLTVL.

The J gene is TRBJ2-5, the V gene TRBV4-3; D possibly corresponds to TRBD2 (6 bases). CDR1 LGHNA and CDR2 YSLEER come from the germline V gene. CDR3 length equals 14 residues. V lost 1 base and J 5 bases, leaving 11 bases between the germline ends. This CDR3 is CASSQGTGGETQYF. The CDR3 bases are TGCGCCAGCAGCCAAGGCACAGGAGGGGAGACCCAGTACTTC.

This chain joins TRBV19 and TRBJ1-1; no firm D call. This CDR3 region has 13 residues. Trimming stripped 6 bases from V and 8 bases from J, with 16 bases between. The germline V gene encodes CDR1 LNHDA and CDR2 SQIVND (reference sequence). Here the CDR3 DNA reads TGTGCCAGTAGCACTAGTTTCGCCAAGGAAGCTTTCTTT. This encodes CASSTSFAKEAFF.

This chain connects TRBV4-2 to TRBJ2-1, with TRBD1 matching over 9 bases. V was pared by 1 base and J by 2 bases, with 6 bases of the junction left unmatched. Germline V lookup: CDR1 LGHNA, CDR2 YNFKEQ. The CDR3 is 17 residues long. DNA of the CDR3: TGTGCCAGCAGCCAAGCGGACAGGGGTCCAACCTACAATGAGCAGTTCTTC. As protein: CASSQADRGPTYNEQFF.

The chain links TRBV4-3 to TRBJ1-1, with TRBD1 identical over 7 bases. This CDR3 comprises 14 residues. V lost 0 bases to trimming and J lost 11 bases; unmatched junction nucleotides: 9. In germline, CDR1 is LGHNA, CDR2 YSLEER. CDR3 loop: CASSQEKRGREAFF. The CDR3 bases are TGCGCCAGCAGCCAAGAGAAAAGGGGGCGAGAGGCTTTCTTT.

V gene TRBV5-1 combines with J gene TRBJ1-5; D possibly corresponds to TRBD1 (6 bases). CDR3 length: 16 residues. V lost 4 bases, J lost 0 bases, and 14 bases lay in between. Germline V CDR1 and CDR2: SGHRS, YFSETQ. This chain's CDR3 is CASSPGGAASNQPQHF. CDR3 DNA sequence: TGCGCCAGCAGCCCGGGGGGGGCCGCTAGCAATCAGCCCCAGCATTTT.

This chain joins TRBV18 and TRBJ1-2; D may be TRBD1 (5 bases). The CDR3 sequence is 15 residues long. V gave up 2 bases and J gave up 2 bases, with 12 bases separating them. Per the germline V gene, CDR1 is KGHSH and CDR2 is LQKENI. CDR3 sequence reads: CASSPSLDSNYGYTF. In nucleotides, the CDR3 is TGTGCCAGCTCACCATCCCTCGACAGCAACTATGGCTACACCTTC. Complete variable domain (other parts from reference TRBV18 and TRBJ1-2): NAGVMQNPRHLVRRRGQEARLRCSPMKGHSHVYWYRQLPEEGLKFMVYLQKENIIDESGMPKERFSAEFPKEGPSILRIQQVVRGDSAAYFCASSPSLDSNYGYTFGSGTRLTVV.

V is TRBV4-2 and J is TRBJ1-6; TRBD1 might be the D (6 bases). V was pared by 0 bases and J by 2 bases, with 17 bases between. CDR3 length: 19 residues. The germline V gene encodes CDR1 LGHNA and CDR2 YNFKEQ. CDR3 sequence: CASSQDEAFTGTYNSPLHF. The CDR3 DNA reads as TGTGCCAGCAGCCAAGATGAAGCTTTTACAGGGACCTATAATTCACCCCTCCACTTT.

The chain employs TRBV25-1 and TRBJ1-2, with D tentatively TRBD1 (5 bases). Looked up from germline, CDR1 is MGHDK and CDR2 is SYGVNS. V lost 1 base and J lost 6, with 9 bases in between. The CDR3 has 13 amino acids. The CDR3 sequence: CASSELGGNGYTF. The CDR3 DNA reads as TGTGCCAGCAGTGAATTGGGGGGAAATGGCTACACCTTC.

This clone has a handful of counts. The chain couples TRBV7-2 to TRBJ2-1; weak D call: TRBD2 (6 bases). The CDR3 spans 14 residues. Germline-derived CDR1 and CDR2 are SGHTA and FQGNSA. V gave up 6 bases and J gave up 4 bases, with 13 bases separating them. The CDR3 DNA is TGTGCCAGCAGGGAGGGACTTCGGTACAATGAGCAGTTCTTC. Protein: CASREGLRYNEQFF.

This chain links TRBV4-2 with TRBJ2-2; the match to TRBD2 covers 12 bases. The junction had 8 bases not matched to a gene; V was cut back by 6 bases and J by 0 bases. CDR3 length equals 18 residues. The germline V gene encodes CDR1 LGHNA and CDR2 YNFKEQ. The CDR3 nucleotides read TGTGCCAGCAGAGGCCGGACTAGCGGGGTCACGAACACCGGGGAGCTGTTTTTT. Protein sequence: CASRGRTSGVTNTGELFF.

J is TRBJ2-2 and V is TRBV7-9; 10 nucleotides line up with TRBD1. CDR1 and CDR2 (germline): SEHNR, FQNEAQ (reference sequence). Germline trimming cut 2 bases from V and 5 bases from J; bases unmatched to any gene: 11. The CDR3 sequence is 18 residues long. CDR3 DNA sequence: TGTGCCAGCAGCTTATTTGGCTCGGGACAGGGGTCAACCGGGGAGCTGTTTTTT. Translation: CASSLFGSGQGSTGELFF.

The CDR3 reads CASSKPGVETQYF. The CDR3, as DNA: TGTGCCAGCAGTAAGCCAGGCGTGGAGACCCAGTACTTC. V and J are TRBV6-6 and TRBJ2-5; D gene ambiguous. V lost 5 bases to trimming and J lost 5 bases, with 12 bases between them. Germline V gene lookup returns CDR1 MNHNY and CDR2 SVGAGI (reference sequence). There are 13 residues in the CDR3.

The chain combines TRBV29-1 with TRBJ1-2; TRBD1 agrees at 9 bases. J lost 2 bases, V lost 4 bases, and 2 bases had no gene match. Germline loops: CDR1 SQVTM, CDR2 ANQGSEA. The CDR3 sequence is 13 residues long. CDR3 sequence (DNA): TGCAGCGTTGGACAGGGGGGAAACTATGGCTACACCTTC. Its translation is CSVGQGGNYGYTF.

For the CDR3, the DNA is TGTGCCAGCAGCGCCCGACCCCGTGGGACAGGGGGTTCCAATCAGCCCCAGCATTTT. This codes for CASSARPRGTGGSNQPQHF. The genes are TRBV7-2 and TRBJ1-5, with 11 positions matching TRBD1. Germline lookup yields CDR1 SGHTA and CDR2 FQGNSA. The V and J ends lost 5 bases and 3 bases, in that order; junction bases with no gene match: 15. The CDR3 spans 19 residues. Full variable domain (missing parts from reference TRBV7-2 and TRBJ1-5): GAGVSQSPSNKVTEKGKDVELRCDPISGHTALYWYRQSLGQGLEFLIYFQGNSAPDKSGLPSDRFSAERTGGSVSTLTIQRTQQEDSAVYLCASSARPRGTGGSNQPQHFGDGTRLSIL.

This clone was detected ten times or more. J is TRBJ1-2 and V is TRBV6-5; maybe TRBD1 (5 bases). The CDR3 has 15 residues. CDR1 and CDR2 from the germline V gene are MNHEY and SVGAGI. V lost 6 bases and J 2 bases, leaving 16 bases between the germline ends. The CDR3: CASSPGRGSNYGYTF. CDR3 coding DNA: TGTGCCAGCAGCCCGGGACGGGGGTCGAACTATGGCTACACCTTC.

The rearrangement joins TRBV5-1 to TRBJ2-7; the match to TRBD1 covers 8 bases. V dropped 4 bases and J dropped 12; count of bases not matched to a gene: 21. The length of the CDR3 is 16 residues. In germline, CDR1 is SGHRS, CDR2 YFSETQ. The CDR3 nucleotides read TGCGCCAGCAGCCATACACCGGGACAGGTCAGAGGCGCGCCGTACTTC. The encoded protein is CASSHTPGQVRGAPYF.